Each of the 13 T cell receptor beta chains below was sequenced from the same sample in a study of cytomegalovirus exposure and HLA in healthy donors. Sequencing used immunoSEQ multiplex PCR; TCRdb keeps in-frame clones, though not all of them. The table has tens of thousands of clones, over 90% seen once; the top ten hold about 4.5%. The source material was PBMCs. Receptors originate from a woman aged 18-29 years in good health and CMV-seropositive.

The J gene is TRBJ2-2, the V gene TRBV5-1; 11 bases align to TRBD2. The V gene end was trimmed by 1 base and the J gene end by 7 bases; junction bases not matched to a gene: 3. CDR1 and CDR2 from the germline V gene are SGHRS and YFSETQ. This CDR3 spans 15 amino acids. The CDR3 sequence: CASSLLTSGNGELFF. In nucleotides, the CDR3 is TGCGCCAGCAGCTTGTTGACTAGCGGGAACGGGGAGCTGTTTTTT. The full variable domain, its missing parts supplied by reference TRBV5-1 and TRBJ2-2, is KAGVTQTPRYLIKTRGQQVTLSCSPISGHRSVSWYQQTPGQGLQFLFEYFSETQRNKGNFPGRFSGRQFSNSRSEMNVSTLELGDSALYLCASSLLTSGNGELFFGEGSRLTVL.

The chain carries TRBV28 and TRBJ2-7; 10 bases line up with TRBD1. Trimming cost V 5 bases and J 4 bases; bases outside gene matches: 8. Germline-derived CDR1 and CDR2 are MDHEN and SYDVKM. The CDR3 sequence is 15 residues long. The CDR3 protein is CASSPAGTGAYEQYF. Here the CDR3 DNA reads TGTGCCAGCAGTCCAGCCGGGACAGGGGCGTACGAGCAGTACTTC.

In its sample, this clone was seen once. V gene TRBV7-8 combines with J gene TRBJ2-2, with 9 nucleotides matching TRBD1. CDR1 and CDR2 (germline): SGHVS, FQNEAQ. Trimming took 6 bases from V and 8 from J; bases not matched to a gene: 16. There are 17 residues in the CDR3. CDR3 sequence (DNA): TGTGCCAGCAGACAGGGGGCGGCGGATCATAACCCGGGGGAGCTGTTTTTT. Amino acid sequence: CASRQGAADHNPGELFF. Together with reference TRBV7-8 and TRBJ2-2, the CDR3 gives the full variable domain: GAGVSQSPRYKVAKRGQDVALRCDPISGHVSLFWYQQALGQGPEFLTYFQNEAQLDKSGLPSDRFFAERPEGSVSTLKIQRTQQEDSAVYLCASRQGAADHNPGELFFGEGSRLTVL.

The chain combines TRBV5-6 with TRBJ1-5; no definite D call. Trimming pared 1 base from V and 0 bases from J, leaving 11 bases between. CDR3 length equals 16 residues. The germline V gene has CDR1 SGHDT and CDR2 YYEEEE. The CDR3 sequence: CASSLSRKYSNQPQHF. CDR3 nucleotide sequence: TGTGCCAGCAGCTTGTCGAGGAAATATAGCAATCAGCCCCAGCATTTT. The full variable domain, in which reference TRBV5-6 and TRBJ1-5 provide the parts outside the CDR3, is DAGVTQSPTHLIKTRGQQVTLRCSPKSGHDTVSWYQQALGQGPQFIFQYYEEEERQRGNFPDRFSGHQFPNYSSELNVNALLLGDSALYLCASSLSRKYSNQPQHFGDGTRLSIL.

V usage is TRBV19 and J usage is TRBJ2-2, with D perhaps matching TRBD2 (5 bases). V lost 7 bases and J lost 0, with 9 bases in between. CDR3 length: 14 amino acids. Germline lookup yields CDR1 LNHDA and CDR2 SQIVND (reference sequence). CDR3 DNA: TGTGCCAGTAATGGACTCTCGAACACCGGGGAGCTGTTTTTT. Amino acid sequence: CASNGLSNTGELFF. Together with reference TRBV19 and TRBJ2-2, the CDR3 gives the full variable domain: DGGITQSPKYLFRKEGQNVTLSCEQNLNHDAMYWYRQDPGQGLRLIYYSQIVNDFQKGDIAEGYSVSREKKESFPLTVTSAQKNPTAFYLCASNGLSNTGELFFGEGSRLTVL.

The chain links TRBV28 to TRBJ1-4; 7 nucleotides agree with TRBD1. V trimming: 3 bases; J trimming: 0 bases; junction bases outside the gene matches: 7. Looked up from germline, CDR1 is MDHEN and CDR2 is SYDVKM. CDR3 size: 17 residues. CDR3 sequence: CASSFPRGSSTNEKLFF. The CDR3 bases are TGTGCCAGCAGTTTCCCCAGGGGGAGCTCAACTAATGAAAAACTGTTTTTT.

This clone showed up just once. V usage is TRBV6-1 and J usage is TRBJ2-7; TRBD1 aligns across 9 bases. The CDR3 extends over 14 amino acids. With V trimmed by 8 bases and J by 9 bases, 14 bases remained unmatched. CDR1 MNHNS and CDR2 SASEGT come from the germline V gene. CDR3 in DNA: TGTGCCAGCGGCTTATCGGGACAGGGAATAACGCAGTACTTC. Its protein product is CASGLSGQGITQYF.

Here the CDR3 DNA reads TGTGCCAGCAGCTTAGTGTGGGACTCTGGGCAGTTCTTC. It yields the protein CASSLVWDSGQFF. This chain links TRBV7-2 with TRBJ2-1; a weak D match, TRBD2 (6 bases). Looked up from germline, CDR1 is SGHTA and CDR2 is FQGNSA. The CDR3 covers 13 residues. The ends were cut back, 1 base at V and 12 bases at J, with 13 bases in the middle.

The V call is TRBV5-1, the J call TRBJ2-7; D not certain. Germline V lookup: CDR1 SGHRS, CDR2 YFSETQ. The germline V and J ends were trimmed by 0 bases and 1 base, with 11 bases remaining between them. CDR3 length: 15 residues. CDR3 coding DNA: TGCGCCAGCAGCTTGGCGGGTTCCCCTTCCTACGAGCAGTACTTC. Its translation: CASSLAGSPSYEQYF.

V and J are TRBV5-6 and TRBJ1-1; no definite D call. The CDR3 runs 16 residues. V lost 0 bases, J lost 4 bases, and 16 bases lay in between. Germline values: CDR1 SGHDT, CDR2 YYEEEE. The CDR3 DNA follows: TGTGCCAGCAGCTTGGAGGTAGGGCTTCGGGGCACTGAAGCTTTCTTT. Its protein product is CASSLEVGLRGTEAFF.

This chain links TRBV6-5 with TRBJ2-3; TRBD1 is a possible D gene (6 bases). CDR3 length: 15 residues. V lost 2 bases and J 1 base, leaving 10 bases between the germline ends. The V gene's germline CDR1 is MNHEY and CDR2 SVGAGI. The CDR3, as DNA: TGTGCCAGCAGTTACAGGGACACCGGCACAGATACGCAGTATTTT. Amino acid sequence: CASSYRDTGTDTQYF.

The CDR3 sequence: CASSEWTVNEQFF. CDR3 bases: TGTGCCAGCAGTGAATGGACAGTGAATGAGCAGTTCTTC. The chain recombines TRBV25-1 with TRBJ2-1, with D possibly matching TRBD1 (6 bases). V was cut by 1 base and J by 7 bases, with 8 bases left in between. Germline V gene data show CDR1 as MGHDK and CDR2 as SYGVNS. The CDR3 runs 13 residues.

This chain uses TRBV5-1 with TRBJ2-5, with 7 bases that match TRBD2. CDR1 SGHRS and CDR2 YFSETQ come from the germline V gene. The V segment lost 6 bases and the J segment 3 bases; nucleotides outside the gene matches: 8. CDR3 length: 14 amino acids. The CDR3, as DNA: TGCGCCAGCAACCTCAGCGGGGAGGAAGAGACCCAGTACTTC. Its translation is CASNLSGEEETQYF.